A single sample gave rise to the 17 T cell receptor gamma chains below, sequenced in a study of Vδ1+ human thymocytes (dated by TCRdb to 2016 to 2018). Which antigens these TCRs recognize remains unknown. The sequencer listed for this sample is Illumina MiSeq. RNA extraction was carried out with the RNeasy mini kit, and reverse transcription was then done using Superscript III. To generate the CDR3 amplicons, a multiplex PCR was run using pooled V-gene forward primers together with a constant-region reverse primer that carried Illumina adaptor overhangs. TCRdb reprocessed the public data with the CATT caller; entries with the same nucleotide sequence were combined afterwards. This sample comprises 20,000 to 25,000 gamma-chain clones, roughly 13% of them detected only once. The ten largest account for roughly 2% of the sample. Findings and caveats that apply to the study as a whole: In contrast to oligoclonal peripheral blood repertoires, thymic TRG and TRD repertoires appeared to be highly polyclonal with Gaussian CDR3 length distributions.

Sequenced sample: Vdelta1+ gamma-delta thymocytes from the thymus. Per the publication, the cell subset or site label means: FACS-sorted CD3+ TCRalphabeta- TCRVdelta1+ TCRVdelta2- thymocytes. These receptors all stem from a child in the first two years of life who had congenital heart surgery.

This clone has more than one count but fewer than ten. The V call is TRGV4, the J call TRGJ1 or TRGJ2. Germline V lookup: CDR1 EGSTGY, CDR2 YDSYTSSV. This CDR3 is built from 14 residues. The J segment lost 6 bases and the V segment lost 6 bases, leaving 14 bases of the junction unmatched. In DNA, the CDR3 is TGTGCCACCTGGCTACATCGCGGCTGTTATAAGAAACTCTTT. Residues: CATWLHRGCYKKLF.

Regarding this clone: Additional DNA sequences in this sample encode the identical CDR3. This chain joins TRGV9 and TRGJP1. J was trimmed by 0 bases and V by 4 bases; bases with no gene match: 2. This CDR3 spans 14 amino acids. Germline V gene lookup returns CDR1 GITISATS and CDR2 ISYDGTV (reference sequence). CDR3 DNA sequence: TGTGCCTTGTGGGAATATACCACTGGTTGGTTCAAGATATTT. Protein sequence: CALWEYTTGWFKIF.

There are a few counts of this clone. At one end the junction does not follow the germline gene, possibly because of a read error. The chain joins TRGV4 to TRGJ1 or TRGJ2. Germline V gene lookup returns CDR1 EGSTGY and CDR2 YDSYTSSV. This CDR3 is built from 13 residues. The CDR3 loop is CATWNGLFCKKLF. The CDR3 DNA is TGTGCCACCTGGAATGGGCTCTTTTGTAAGAAACTCTTT.

There are a few counts of this clone. The chain employs TRGV4 and TRGJ1 or TRGJ2. This CDR3 spans 14 amino acids. The V gene end was trimmed by 6 bases and the J gene end by 0 bases; junction bases not matched to a gene: 8. The V gene's germline CDR1 is EGSTGY and CDR2 YDSYTSSV. CDR3 DNA: TGTGCCACCTGGAAGGCCTCGAATTATTATAAGAAACTCTTT. Its protein product is CATWKASNYYKKLF.

This clone appeared a few times. A much larger clonotype is one base distant, so this may be a read error. This chain uses TRGV8 with TRGJ1 or TRGJ2. Trimming at V came to 0 bases and at J to 6 bases, leaving 2 bases not matched to a gene. The CDR3 covers 12 residues. Looked up from germline, CDR1 is VENAVY and CDR2 is YDSYNSRV. This CDR3 is CATWDRCYKKLF. DNA for the CDR3: TGTGCCACCTGGGATAGGTGTTATAAGAAACTCTTT.

This clone is medium-sized by share. The V and J genes are TRGV2 and TRGJ1 or TRGJ2. After removal of 0 bases from V and 5 bases from J, the junction contained 7 bases not matched to a gene. Germline CDR1 reads EGSNGY; CDR2 reads YDSYNSKV. This CDR3 comprises 14 residues. The CDR3 protein is CATWDGPFDYKKLF. Here the CDR3 DNA reads TGTGCCACCTGGGACGGGCCGTTTGATTATAAGAAACTCTTT.

This clone was counted once. The V and J genes are TRGV4 and TRGJP1. The CDR3 is 16 residues long. CDR1 is EGSTGY, CDR2 YDSYTSSV, per germline. V shed 0 bases, J shed 0 bases, and the junction held 4 bases outside the gene matches. The CDR3 region is CATWDGRYTTGWFKIF. In nucleotides, the CDR3 is TGTGCCACCTGGGATGGGCGCTATACCACTGGTTGGTTCAAGATATTT.

The rearrangement joins TRGV4 to TRGJ1 or TRGJ2. The germline V gene encodes CDR1 EGSTGY and CDR2 YDSYTSSV. V lost 6 bases and J lost 12; bases outside the gene matches: 17. The CDR3 runs 13 residues. The CDR3 loop is CATWKEYPSGKLF. Here the CDR3 DNA reads TGTGCCACCTGGAAAGAGTACCCCTCCGGGAAACTCTTT.

V is TRGV4 and J is TRGJ1 or TRGJ2. From germline, CDR1 is EGSTGY and CDR2 YDSYTSSV. J lost 3 bases, V lost 5 bases, and 7 bases had no gene match. The CDR3 has 13 amino acids. Here the CDR3 reads CATWVLFYYKKLF. The CDR3 DNA reads TGTGCCACCTGGGTCCTCTTTTATTATAAGAAACTCTTT.

A few counts support this clone. The rearrangement joins TRGV4 to TRGJ1 or TRGJ2. Per the germline V gene, CDR1 is EGSTGY and CDR2 is YDSYTSSV. There are 13 residues in the CDR3. Unmatched junction bases numbered 6, after V lost 3 bases and J lost 4 bases. This chain's CDR3 is CATWDYGYYKKLF. In nucleotides, the CDR3 is TGTGCCACCTGGGATTACGGATATTATAAGAAACTCTTT.

On this clone itself: The junction differs from germline at one of its ends, possibly a read error. The J gene is TRGJ1 or TRGJ2, the V gene TRGV4. The germline V gene encodes CDR1 EGSTGY and CDR2 YDSYTSSV. The CDR3 covers 12 residues. In DNA form, the CDR3 reads TGTGCCACCTGGAATGGGCCCCCTAAGAAACTCTTT. Protein product: CATWNGPPKKLF.

This clone is medium-sized (0.01 to 0.1%). The chain couples TRGV4 to TRGJ1 or TRGJ2. The CDR3 is 10 amino acids. The germline CDR1 and CDR2 sequences are EGSTGY and YDSYTSSV. V lost 6 bases, J lost 12 bases, and 8 bases stayed unmatched. The CDR3 coding sequence is TGTGCCACCTGGCCCCCAGGGAAACTCTTT. Translated: CATWPPGKLF.

This clone showed up just a few times. Its ends do not fully match the called genes, so a read error is possible. Distinct nucleotide sequences in the sample also encode this CDR3. The chain employs TRGV4 and TRGJ1 or TRGJ2. The CDR3 contains 13 residues. Looked up from germline, CDR1 is EGSTGY and CDR2 is YDSYTSSV. The CDR3 region has the DNA TGCGCCACCTGGGATGGACCGAGTTATAAGAAACTCTTT. It codes for CATWDGPSYKKLF.

The V gene is TRGV2, the J gene TRGJP1. The CDR3 covers 18 residues. CDR1 and CDR2 from the germline V gene are EGSNGY and YDSYNSKV. Unmatched junction bases numbered 10, after V lost 0 bases and J lost 0 bases. The CDR3 region is CATWDGPNTYTTGWFKIF. The CDR3 region has the DNA TGTGCCACCTGGGACGGGCCCAATACTTATACCACTGGTTGGTTCAAGATATTT.

This clone appeared a few times. The genes are TRGV9 and TRGJP2. The CDR3 sequence is 21 residues long. The V segment lost 2 bases and the J segment 5 bases; nucleotides outside the gene matches: 26. Germline V gives CDR1 GITISATS, CDR2 ISYDGTV (reference sequence). CDR3 residues: CALWEGGGRKPRQRSDWIKTF. In DNA form, the CDR3 reads TGTGCCTTGTGGGAGGGGGGAGGCCGAAAGCCTAGACAAAGGAGTGATTGGATCAAGACGTTT.

In its sample, this clone was seen a few times. The V gene is TRGV9, the J gene TRGJ1 or TRGJ2. CDR3 size: 12 residues. Germline V gene lookup returns CDR1 GITISATS and CDR2 ISYDGTV (reference sequence). V lost 5 bases and J lost 3; bases outside the gene matches: 4. The CDR3 protein is CALWGTYYKKLF. The CDR3 region has the DNA TGTGCCTTGTGGGGGACTTATTATAAGAAACTCTTT.

The chain combines TRGV8 with TRGJ1 or TRGJ2. J gave up 7 bases and V 2 bases, and 8 bases lay outside the gene matches. The CDR3 is 13 residues long. Germline CDR1 and CDR2: VENAVY and YDSYNSRV. In DNA, the CDR3 is TGTGCCACCTGGGATATCCCATGGTATAAGAAACTCTTT. Protein: CATWDIPWYKKLF.